This T cell receptor beta chain was recovered during a study of T cell responses to AZD1222 COVID-19 vaccine. About this clone: Its antigen is unidentified.

Study-wide results and limits: Nearly half of spike-specific TCRs reportedly target unmutated variant regions. The CD4 TCRs associated with vaccination extended across spike and predominated at 160-218 and 743-854.

Libraries were prepared by immunoSEQ multiplex PCR; TCRdb keeps only in-frame clonotypes and omits some of them. The sample carries 95,000 to 150,000 clones, 80% to 95% recorded once. Pooled in the analysis were second doses at about 4 or about 12 weeks. Germline V CDR1 and CDR2: LNHDA, SQIVND (reference sequence). Trimming removed 6 bases from V and 5 bases from J, with 13 bases in between. CDR3 length: 14 amino acids. This TCR derives from an adult who received the AZD1222 COVID-19 vaccine. This material consisted of peripheral blood, taken 28 days after the second AZD1222 dose. The genes are TRBV19 and TRBJ1-4, with D maybe TRBD1 (5 bases). This chain's CDR3 is CASRMGQKNEKLFF. The CDR3 DNA reads as TGTGCCAGTAGGATGGGGCAGAAAAATGAAAAACTGTTTTTT.